This TCR beta chain was found in a study of OX40 agonist ivuxolimab in advanced cancers. Background on the study: Ivuxolimab, an antibody that agonizes OX40 (CD134), was administered to the patients. Patients received ivuxolimab, an intravenous treatment, every 2 weeks at 0.01 to 10 mg/kg.

The CDR3 has 14 residues. Germline assignment: CDR1 MDHEN and CDR2 SYDVKM. Trimming left V 7 bases short and J 2 bases short, with 12 bases between. Profiled with immunoSEQ multiplex PCR; TCRdb holds only in-frame clones, not every one. Of 20,000 to 30,000 clones in the sample, about 77% are singletons; the top ten hold 2% to 2.5%. Regarding the study as a whole: CD4+ and CD8+ T cells in blood underwent clonal expansion by week 6 at 0.1 to 3.0 mg/kg.

This clone came up a few times. Its target is unknown. The TCR was taken from an adult with an advanced solid tumor such as melanoma, head and neck, liver or kidney cancer. The rearrangement joins TRBV28 to TRBJ1-5; D remains unclear. The specimen was CD4+ or CD8+ T cells sorted from blood, collected in a trial of the OX40 agonist ivuxolimab. The CDR3 loop reads CASKSGWGNQPQHF. The CDR3 nucleotides read TGTGCCAGCAAATCGGGATGGGGCAATCAGCCCCAGCATTTT. Combining the CDR3 with reference TRBV28 and TRBJ1-5 gives the whole variable domain DVKVTQSSRYLVKRTGEKVFLECVQDMDHENMFWYRQDPGLGLRLIYFSYDVKMKEKGDIPEGYSVSREKKERFSLILESASTNQTSMYLCASKSGWGNQPQHFGDGTRLSIL.